Each of the 9 T cell receptor beta chains below was sequenced from the same sample in a study of T-cell memory formation after mild COVID-19. Each CDR3 protein gets one entry after TCRdb re-called the 5' RACE reads with MiXCR. Found here are some 300,000 distinct CDR3 sequences, 20% of them singletons; the top ten hold roughly 21%. The sequenced sample consisted of PBMCs or a T cell subset sorted from them (not recorded which). The receptors stem from a man aged 18 to 29 who had mild COVID-19 (a few samples of this study predate the infection). Cell type and time point are not known.

V usage is TRBV7-2 and J usage is TRBJ1-2; D call uncertain. CDR1 is SGHTA and CDR2 is FQGNSA in the germline V gene. The CDR3 is 14 amino acids. V lost 1 base and J 4 bases, leaving 10 bases between the germline ends. The CDR3 loop is CASSLDRTTYGYTF. The CDR3 DNA follows: TGTGCCAGCAGCTTAGACAGAACCACCTATGGCTACACCTTC.

This clonotype appeared a single time. This sequence joins TRBV4-2 and TRBJ2-1; D is ambiguous. The ends were cut back, 0 bases at V and 5 bases at J, with 8 bases in the middle. Germline lookup yields CDR1 LGHNA and CDR2 YNFKEQ. The CDR3 is 14 amino acids. CDR3 sequence reads: CASSQDLEHNEQFF. Written as DNA, the CDR3 is TGTGCCAGCAGCCAAGATCTCGAGCACAATGAGCAGTTCTTC.

The rearrangement links TRBV20-1 to TRBJ2-1, with 14 bases aligning to TRBD2. V was clipped by 5 bases and J by 7 bases; unmatched bases: 4. There are 14 residues in the CDR3. CDR1 and CDR2 (germline): DFQATT, SNEGSKA (reference sequence). CDR3 DNA sequence: TGCAGTGCTCCGACTAGCGGGGGGGCTAATGAGCAGTTCTTC. This translates into CSAPTSGGANEQFF.

This chain joins TRBV4-1 and TRBJ2-3; the D gene is possibly TRBD2 (5 bases). Trimming left V 8 bases short and J 3 bases short, with 12 bases between. Germline CDR1 is MGHRA and CDR2 is YSYEKL. CDR3 length: 13 amino acids. As DNA, the CDR3 is TGCGCCAGCCAAGGACTTGCTACAGATACGCAGTATTTT. It codes for CASQGLATDTQYF.

This clonotype was counted only a few times. This rearrangement joins TRBV7-9 to TRBJ2-7; tentatively, D is TRBD2 (5 bases). The CDR3 totals 14 residues. Trimming pared 4 bases from V and 5 bases from J, leaving 15 bases between. The V gene's germline CDR1 is SEHNR and CDR2 FQNEAQ (reference sequence). The CDR3 is CASSSRGGSHEQYF. The CDR3 DNA reads TGTGCCAGCAGCTCACGGGGTGGATCGCACGAGCAGTACTTC.

The chain carries TRBV7-9 and TRBJ2-3, with D unresolved. The CDR3 has 10 amino acids. Germline CDR1 and CDR2: SEHNR and FQNEAQ (reference sequence). V was shortened by 9 bases and J by 2 bases, with 3 bases between the two germline ends. This chain's CDR3 is CASDTDTQYF. In DNA, the CDR3 is TGTGCCAGTGACACAGATACGCAGTATTTT.

The chain employs TRBV7-2 and TRBJ2-1; maybe TRBD1 (5 bases). The CDR3 has 12 amino acids. The germline gives CDR1 SGHTA, CDR2 FQGNSA. Trimming took 2 bases from V and 9 from J, leaving 8 bases between them. The CDR3 here is CASSLQGVEQFF. The CDR3 coding sequence is TGTGCCAGCAGCTTACAGGGTGTTGAGCAGTTCTTC.

The table lists this clonotype with many counts. The J gene is TRBJ1-1, the V gene TRBV12-3 or TRBV12-4; D remains unclear. The V end lost 7 bases, the J end lost 0 bases, and 12 bases lay between the germline ends. The CDR3 is 14 residues long. In DNA, the CDR3 is TGTGCCAGCACCGACCAGAATATGAACACTGAAGCTTTCTTT. This translates into CASTDQNMNTEAFF.

This chain uses TRBV5-1 with TRBJ2-1; 8 positions match TRBD2. The germline CDR1 and CDR2 sequences are SGHRS and YFSETQ. The CDR3 is made up of 14 amino acids. Trimming at V came to 4 bases and at J to 4 bases, leaving 4 bases not matched to a gene. CDR3 bases: TGCGCCAGCAGCGGAATAGCGGGGTACAATGAGCAGTTCTTC. This sequence encodes CASSGIAGYNEQFF.